One sample yielded the 13 T cell receptor beta chains listed below, sequenced in a study of blood T cell repertoires in COVID-19 (TCRdb year 2020). Receptor amplification or capture employed the immunoSEQ multiplex PCR assay. Not all clones reach the TCRdb copy of this immuneACCESS table, which keeps in-frame sequences only. Checked studies attribute under half of the gap to unresolved V genes and leave the rest unexplained. A total of under 60,000 clones appear in this sample, 90% of them only once. The ten largest clonotypes hold about 4% of the sample. The sequenced sample consisted of peripheral blood. The receptor set was obtained from a man in his fifties with acute or convalescent COVID-19.

This chain uses TRBV3-1 (or the pseudogene TRBV3-2) with TRBJ1-3; tentative D call: TRBD1 (5 bases). Trimming removed 7 bases from V and 14 bases from J, with 15 bases in between. This CDR3 contains 11 residues. Per the germline V gene, CDR1 is LGHDT and CDR2 is YNNKEL (reference sequence). CDR3 in amino acids: CASTAGVVLYF. CDR3 DNA sequence: TGTGCCAGCACCGCGGGGGTGGTCCTATATTTT.

The sample holds one count of this clone. CDR3 DNA sequence: TGTGCCAGCAGTTCGCGACAGGGGGCAGGCGAGCAGTACTTC. This codes for CASSSRQGAGEQYF. This sequence joins TRBV6-6 and TRBJ2-7; 10 nucleotides line up with TRBD1. V dropped 4 bases and J dropped 6; count of bases not matched to a gene: 6. The V gene's germline CDR1 is MNHNY and CDR2 SVGAGI (reference sequence). This CDR3 spans 14 amino acids.

The chain employs TRBV5-5 and TRBJ1-1; maybe TRBD1 (6 bases). The CDR3 spans 15 residues. Germline-derived CDR1 and CDR2 are SGHKS and YYEKEE (reference sequence). V gave up 2 bases and J gave up 0 bases, with 11 bases separating them. CDR3 nucleotides: TGTGCCAGCAGCTTTGGGGGCACCATGAACACTGAAGCTTTCTTT. Translation: CASSFGGTMNTEAFF. The variable domain in full, completed from reference TRBV5-5 and TRBJ1-1, reads DAGVTQSPTHLIKTRGQQVTLRCSPISGHKSVSWYQQVLGQGPQFIFQYYEKEERGRGNFPDRFSARQFPNYSSELNVNALLLGDSALYLCASSFGGTMNTEAFFGQGTRLTVV.

The chain joins TRBV7-9 to TRBJ2-1, with TRBD1 matching 9 bases. The V segment lost 6 bases and the J segment 6 bases; nucleotides outside the gene matches: 9. Germline V lookup: CDR1 SEHNR, CDR2 FQNEAQ (reference sequence). The CDR3 is made up of 15 amino acids. The CDR3: CASSVTGQGTNEQFF. For the CDR3, the DNA is TGTGCCAGCAGTGTTACGGGACAGGGAACCAATGAGCAGTTCTTC.

The V gene is TRBV30, the J gene TRBJ2-3; the match to TRBD2 covers 7 bases. The CDR3 is 13 residues long. Germline V gene lookup returns CDR1 GTSNPN and CDR2 SVGIG (reference sequence). Losses at the gene ends were 3 bases for V and 3 bases for J; bases not matched to a gene: 3. The CDR3 region has the DNA TGTGCCTGGAGGCGGGGGACTACAGATACGCAGTATTTT. Encoded protein: CAWRRGTTDTQYF.

This clone was seen just once. The J gene is TRBJ2-1, the V gene TRBV12-3 or TRBV12-4; D ambiguous. Between the trimmed V and J ends, which lost 2 bases and 4 bases, there was a span of 6 bases. The CDR3 extends over 13 amino acids. Here the CDR3 reads CASSLPPYNEQFF. The CDR3 DNA follows: TGTGCCAGCAGTTTACCCCCATACAATGAGCAGTTCTTC.

The chain uses TRBV30 and TRBJ1-3, with D hard to call. The CDR3 covers 14 residues. V was pared by 3 bases and J by 0 bases, with 9 bases between. Germline assignment: CDR1 GTSNPN and CDR2 SVGIG (reference sequence). The CDR3 sequence: CAWSLSNSGNTIYF. CDR3 nucleotides: TGTGCCTGGAGCCTTAGCAACTCTGGAAACACCATATATTTT.

This chain connects TRBV10-3 to TRBJ2-1; 7 positions agree with TRBD1. Germline CDR1 reads ENHRY; CDR2 reads SYGVKD. V shed 5 bases, J shed 8 bases, and the junction held 6 bases outside the gene matches. This CDR3 spans 13 amino acids. CDR3 sequence: CAISQGGIDEQFF. The CDR3 DNA follows: TGTGCCATCAGTCAAGGGGGCATTGATGAGCAGTTCTTC.

The chain recombines TRBV7-9 with TRBJ1-2; 7 nucleotides line up with TRBD1. Germline CDR1 SEHNR, CDR2 FQNEAQ (reference sequence). The CDR3 has 15 amino acids. V shed 2 bases and J 4 bases; nucleotides not matched to a gene: 7. The CDR3 here is CASSLRDSTLYGYTF. As DNA, the CDR3 is TGTGCCAGCAGCTTACGGGACAGTACCCTCTATGGCTACACCTTC. Filled out from reference TRBV7-9 and TRBJ1-2, the complete variable domain reads DTGVSQNPRHKITKRGQNVTFRCDPISEHNRLYWYRQTLGQGPEFLTYFQNEAQLEKSRLLSDRFSAERPKGSFSTLEIQRTEQGDSAMYLCASSLRDSTLYGYTFGSGTRLTVV.

This chain links TRBV7-8 with TRBJ1-1; no definite D call. Per the germline V gene, CDR1 is SGHVS and CDR2 is FQNEAQ. Trimming removed 2 bases from V and 0 bases from J, with 10 bases in between. The CDR3 is 15 amino acids. For the CDR3, the DNA is TGTGCCAGCAGCTTAAACAATAACATGAACACTGAAGCTTTCTTT. Protein product: CASSLNNNMNTEAFF.

The chain couples TRBV19 to TRBJ1-6, with 9 bases lining up with TRBD1. V shed 4 bases and J 10 bases; nucleotides not matched to a gene: 11. There are 16 residues in the CDR3. The germline gives CDR1 LNHDA, CDR2 SQIVND (reference sequence). The CDR3 coding sequence is TGTGCCAGTAGTAACAGTCCGGGACAGGGTTGGTCACCCCTCCACTTT. This translates into CASSNSPGQGWSPLHF.

The chain joins TRBV24-1 to TRBJ1-6; D is unresolved. This CDR3 spans 17 amino acids. The germline V and J ends were trimmed by 1 base and 6 bases, with 15 bases remaining between them. Looked up from germline, CDR1 is KGHDR and CDR2 is SFDVKD. This CDR3 reads CATSDLLGGIVNSPLHF. The CDR3, as DNA: TGTGCCACCAGTGATTTACTCGGAGGCATAGTTAATTCACCCCTCCACTTT.

This clone was observed a single time. This rearrangement joins TRBV19 to TRBJ2-7; D perhaps matches TRBD2 (5 bases). Germline V lookup: CDR1 LNHDA, CDR2 SQIVND (reference sequence). This CDR3 spans 14 amino acids. The V and J ends lost 0 bases and 4 bases respectively, with 10 bases between them. CDR3 region: CASSIDPRGYEQYF. CDR3 nucleotide sequence: TGTGCCAGTAGTATAGATCCCCGGGGTTACGAGCAGTACTTC.